This T cell receptor (beta chain) comes out of a study of cytomegalovirus exposure and HLA in healthy donors. PCR was performed using 60 Vbeta and 13 Jbeta primers. Only in-frame clones appear in the TCRdb table, and some are missing; sequencing was by immunoSEQ multiplex PCR. The sample includes 200,000 or so clones, approximately 80% of them seen just once. V shed 1 base and J 8 bases; nucleotides not matched to a gene: 5. The CDR3 is 15 amino acids. CDR1 and CDR2 from the germline V gene are SGHRS and YFSETQ. The receptor was isolated from a young woman in good health and CMV-seropositive. Sequencing was done on a sample of PBMCs. The rearrangement uses TRBV5-1 and TRBJ2-1; 11 bases fit TRBD2. CDR3 in amino acids: CASSLTSGSNDEQFF. The CDR3 DNA reads TGCGCCAGCAGCTTGACTAGCGGGAGTAACGATGAGCAGTTCTTC. Looking up the rest from reference TRBV5-1 and TRBJ2-1 gives the full variable domain: KAGVTQTPRYLIKTRGQQVTLSCSPISGHRSVSWYQQTPGQGLQFLFEYFSETQRNKGNFPGRFSGRQFSNSRSEMNVSTLELGDSALYLCASSLTSGSNDEQFFGPGTRLTVL.